This T cell receptor (beta chain) emerged from a study of CD8 T cells in Susac syndrome. A note on this clonotype: Its matching antigen is unknown.

Random hexamers were used to reverse transcribe an amount of roughly 0.5 to 1 ug RNA. The CDR3 of TCR beta was amplified by immunoSEQ multiplex PCR across 54 Vbeta and 13 Jbeta. One entry per CDR3 protein, called by TCRdb with MiXCR from the immunoSEQ multiplex PCR reads. The table lists 67,000 or so distinct CDR3 sequences, approximately 93% of them singletons, with about 0.14% in the top ten. The CDR3 length is 13 residues. Trimming cost V 0 bases and J 5 bases, with 5 bases left between them. Germline lookup yields CDR1 MNHEY and CDR2 SVGAGI. From blood CD8+ and CD4+ T cells, the TCR beta chain was sequenced. Findings and caveats of the study: An acknowledgment was made by the study that its TCR sequencing and HLA analysis involved relatively few individuals. The CD4+ T cell repertoires from Susac syndrome exhibited no clonal expansion.

The sample was CD4+ T cells from PBMCs. V gene TRBV6-5 combines with J gene TRBJ2-1, with unresolved D. The TCR was taken from a human donor with Susac syndrome. CDR3 in amino acids: CASSYSYNNEQFF. The CDR3 bases are TGTGCCAGCAGTTACTCGTACAACAATGAGCAGTTCTTC.